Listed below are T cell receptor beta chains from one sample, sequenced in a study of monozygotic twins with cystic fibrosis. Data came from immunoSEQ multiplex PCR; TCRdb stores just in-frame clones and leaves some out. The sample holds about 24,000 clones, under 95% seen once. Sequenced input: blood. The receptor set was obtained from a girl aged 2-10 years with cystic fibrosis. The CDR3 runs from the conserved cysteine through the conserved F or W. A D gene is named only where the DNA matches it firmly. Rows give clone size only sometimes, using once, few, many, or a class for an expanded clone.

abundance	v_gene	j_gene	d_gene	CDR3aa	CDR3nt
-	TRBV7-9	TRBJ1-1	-	CASSSDGAEAFF	TGTGCCAGCAGCTCCGACGGGGCTGAAGCTTTCTTT
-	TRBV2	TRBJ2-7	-	CASSEGHPALYEQYF	TGTGCCAGCAGTGAGGGGCACCCGGCGCTCTACGAGCAGTACTTC
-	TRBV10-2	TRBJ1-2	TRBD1	CASLGTDYGYTF	TGCGCCAGTCTGGGGACAGACTATGGCTACACCTTC
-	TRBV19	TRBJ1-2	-	CASSIDASPLSFNYGYTF	TGTGCCAGTAGTATAGATGCCTCACCGCTATCCTTTAACTATGGCTACACCTTC
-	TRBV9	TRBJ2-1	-	CASSVGTEQFF	TGTGCCAGCAGCGTAGGGACTGAGCAGTTCTTC
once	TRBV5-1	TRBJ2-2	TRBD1	CASSRGIAGTGKTGELFF	TGCGCCAGCAGCAGGGGCATTGCGGGGACAGGAAAAACCGGGGAGCTGTTTTTT
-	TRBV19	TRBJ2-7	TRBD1	CASSISSQGVSYEQYF	TGTGCCAGTAGTATTTCTTCACAGGGGGTCTCCTACGAGCAGTACTTC
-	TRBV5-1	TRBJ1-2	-	CASSLAGTTNYGYTF	TGCGCCAGCAGCTTGGCCGGGACAACTAACTATGGCTACACCTTC
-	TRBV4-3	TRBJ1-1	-	CAARGGTEAFF	TGCGCCGCCCGGGGGGGCACTGAAGCTTTCTTT
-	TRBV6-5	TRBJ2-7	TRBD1	CASSYSIARGYEQYF	TGTGCCAGCAGTTACTCGATCGCCAGGGGGTACGAGCAGTACTTC
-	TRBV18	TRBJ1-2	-	CASSSGSERNGYTF	TGTGCCAGCTCGTCCGGGTCCGAAAGAAATGGCTACACCTTC
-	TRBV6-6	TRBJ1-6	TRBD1	CASSPHRGSSPLHF	TGTGCCAGCAGTCCTCACAGGGGAAGCTCACCCCTCCACTTT
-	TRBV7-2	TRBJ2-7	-	CASSLVNGNQYEQYF	TGTGCCAGCAGCTTAGTGAACGGAAACCAATACGAGCAGTACTTC
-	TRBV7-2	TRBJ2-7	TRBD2	CASSLDTSGGASLNEQYF	TGTGCCAGCAGCTTAGATACTAGCGGGGGGGCATCGCTGAACGAGCAGTACTTC
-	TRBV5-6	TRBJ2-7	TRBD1	CASSLVGQGPGEQYF	TGTGCCAGCAGCCTAGTAGGACAGGGCCCTGGAGAGCAGTACTTC
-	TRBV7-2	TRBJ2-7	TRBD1	CASSLGQSTYEQYF	TGTGCCAGCAGCTTGGGACAGAGTACCTACGAGCAGTACTTC
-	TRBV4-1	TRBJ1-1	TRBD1	CASSLVPGRGDTEAFF	TGCGCCAGCAGCCTGGTTCCCGGCAGGGGGGATACTGAAGCTTTCTTT
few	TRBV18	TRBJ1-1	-	CASSPTGGEFEAFF	TGTGCCAGCTCACCCACTGGGGGCGAGTTTGAAGCTTTCTTT
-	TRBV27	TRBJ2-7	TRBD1	CASSSQGAVYEQYF	TGTGCCAGCAGTTCCCAGGGGGCGGTCTACGAGCAGTACTTC
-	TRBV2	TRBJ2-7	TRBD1	CASSGGTVSYEQYF	TGTGCCAGCAGTGGGGGGACAGTCTCCTACGAGCAGTACTTC
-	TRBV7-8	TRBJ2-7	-	CASSSGREQYF	TGTGCCAGCAGCTCCGGGCGAGAGCAGTACTTC
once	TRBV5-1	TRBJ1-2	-	CASSLTGGHGYTF	TGCGCCAGCAGCTTAACCGGGGGCCATGGCTACACCTTC
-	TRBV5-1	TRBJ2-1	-	CASSSGSGDRGEQFF	TGCGCCAGCAGCTCAGGGTCAGGGGATAGGGGCGAGCAGTTCTTC
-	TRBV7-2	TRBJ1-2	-	CASTSSGRGSYGYTF	TGTGCCAGCACCTCTTCCGGCAGGGGATCCTATGGCTACACCTTC
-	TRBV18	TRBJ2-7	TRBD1	CASSSRRTGGEQYF	TGTGCCAGCTCATCTAGAAGGACAGGGGGGGAGCAGTACTTC
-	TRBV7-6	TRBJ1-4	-	CASSLGPQGGEKLFF	TGTGCCAGCAGCTTAGGGCCGCAGGGAGGTGAAAAACTGTTTTTT
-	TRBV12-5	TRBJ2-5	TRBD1	CASGGTGNRQETQYF	TGTGCTAGTGGGGGGACAGGGAATAGGCAAGAGACCCAGTACTTC
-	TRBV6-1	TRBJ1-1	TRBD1	CASSDSDRGTEAFF	TGTGCCAGCAGTGATAGTGACAGGGGCACTGAAGCTTTCTTT
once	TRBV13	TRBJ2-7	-	CASSKRGYEQYF	TGTGCCAGCAGCAAGCGAGGCTACGAGCAGTACTTC